The present entry profiles one T cell receptor beta chain with its context. Its cognate antigen is unknown. V lost 6 bases to trimming and J lost 3 bases, with 17 bases between them. The CDR3 spans 15 residues. The record originates from a study of T-cell memory formation after mild COVID-19. Study-wide points: Day 37-peaking second-wave clones had unconfirmed SARS-CoV-2 specificity. CD8+ contracting clones occupied EMRA, while CD4+ ones occupied mainly CM and EM.

MiXCR, run by TCRdb on the 5' RACE reads, gives a single entry per CDR3 protein. This table holds hundreds of thousands of distinct CDR3 sequences, about 20% found once. V is TRBV12-3 or TRBV12-4 and J is TRBJ1-1; weak D call: TRBD1 (6 bases). Sequencing was carried out using PBMCs or a T cell subset sorted from them (not recorded which). The origin of this receptor is an adult woman who had mild COVID-19 (a few samples of this study predate the infection). Cell type and time point are not known. This CDR3 reads CASSMTGGRDTEAFF. The CDR3 nucleotides are TGTGCCAGCAGCATGACAGGCGGCCGTGACACTGAAGCTTTCTTT.